This T cell receptor beta chain was documented in a study of cytomegalovirus exposure and HLA in healthy donors. Between the trimmed V and J ends, which lost 4 bases and 4 bases, there was a span of 20 bases. The CDR3 totals 16 residues. The germline gives CDR1 SGHRS, CDR2 YFSETQ. PCR was performed using 60 Vbeta and 13 Jbeta primers. In the study's own analysis: Approximately 11 million of the roughly 77 million unique TCR beta chains counted in a later analysis were shared. Only in-frame clones appear in the TCRdb table, and some are missing; sequencing was by immunoSEQ multiplex PCR. D and trimming come from the DNA, and the V and J calls and clone size come from that table. Of 100,000 to 120,000 clones in the sample, around 15% were seen once. This clone was seen only a few times.

The V and J genes are TRBV5-1 and TRBJ2-5, with D unresolved. Sequenced input: PBMCs. This receptor was taken from a female donor in good health and CMV-seronegative. The CDR3 protein is CASSPARALRTETQYF. In DNA form, the CDR3 reads TGCGCCAGCAGCCCCGCCCGCGCCCTACGCACAGAGACCCAGTACTTC.